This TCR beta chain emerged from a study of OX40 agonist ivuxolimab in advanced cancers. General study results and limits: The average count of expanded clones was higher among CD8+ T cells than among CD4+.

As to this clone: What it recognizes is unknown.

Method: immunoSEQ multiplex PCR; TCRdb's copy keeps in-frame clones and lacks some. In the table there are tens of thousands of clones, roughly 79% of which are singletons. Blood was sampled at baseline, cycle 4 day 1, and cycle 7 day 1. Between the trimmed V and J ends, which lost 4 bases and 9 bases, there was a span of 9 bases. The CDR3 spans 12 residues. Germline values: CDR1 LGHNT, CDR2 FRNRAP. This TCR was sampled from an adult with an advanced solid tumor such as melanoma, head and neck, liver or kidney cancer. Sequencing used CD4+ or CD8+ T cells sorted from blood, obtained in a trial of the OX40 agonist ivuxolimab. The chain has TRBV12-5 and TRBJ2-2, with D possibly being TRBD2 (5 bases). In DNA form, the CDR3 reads TGTGCTAGTGGTTCACTAGATCGGGAGCTGTTTTTT. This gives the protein CASGSLDRELFF.